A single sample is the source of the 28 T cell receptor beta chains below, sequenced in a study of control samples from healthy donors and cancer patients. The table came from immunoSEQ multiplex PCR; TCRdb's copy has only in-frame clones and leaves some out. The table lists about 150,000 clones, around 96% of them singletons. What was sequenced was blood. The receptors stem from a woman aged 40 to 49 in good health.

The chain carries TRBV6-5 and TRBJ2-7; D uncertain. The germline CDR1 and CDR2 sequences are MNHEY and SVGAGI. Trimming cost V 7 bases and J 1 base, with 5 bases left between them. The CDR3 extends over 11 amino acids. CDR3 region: CASTGSYEQYF. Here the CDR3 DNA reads TGTGCCAGCACTGGATCCTACGAGCAGTACTTC.

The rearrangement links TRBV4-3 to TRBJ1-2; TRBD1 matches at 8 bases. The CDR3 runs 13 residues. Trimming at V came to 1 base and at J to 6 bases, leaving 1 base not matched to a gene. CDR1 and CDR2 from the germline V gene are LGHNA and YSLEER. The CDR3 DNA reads TGCGCCAGCAGCCAAGGGACAGGGAATGGCTACACCTTC. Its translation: CASSQGTGNGYTF.

The CDR3 reads CASSLANRSTTYNEQFF. Here the CDR3 DNA reads TGTGCCAGCAGCTTAGCGAACAGGAGCACCACCTACAATGAGCAGTTCTTC. The genes are TRBV7-2 and TRBJ2-1; D perhaps matches TRBD1 (5 bases). Trimming cost V 0 bases and J 2 bases, with 14 bases left between them. This CDR3 spans 17 amino acids. Germline V gene lookup returns CDR1 SGHTA and CDR2 FQGNSA.

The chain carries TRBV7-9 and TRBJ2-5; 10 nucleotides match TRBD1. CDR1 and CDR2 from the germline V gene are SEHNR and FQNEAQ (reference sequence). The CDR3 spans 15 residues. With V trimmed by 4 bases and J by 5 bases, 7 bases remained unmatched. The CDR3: CASSSWTGGEETQYF. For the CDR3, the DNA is TGTGCCAGCAGCTCATGGACAGGGGGTGAGGAGACCCAGTACTTC.

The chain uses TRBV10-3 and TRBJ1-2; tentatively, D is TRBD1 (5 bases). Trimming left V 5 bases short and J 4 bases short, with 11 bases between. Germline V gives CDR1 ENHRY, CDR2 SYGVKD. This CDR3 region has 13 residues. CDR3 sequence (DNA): TGTGCCATCAGTTCTGGACAAGGCTATGGCTACACCTTC. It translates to CAISSGQGYGYTF.

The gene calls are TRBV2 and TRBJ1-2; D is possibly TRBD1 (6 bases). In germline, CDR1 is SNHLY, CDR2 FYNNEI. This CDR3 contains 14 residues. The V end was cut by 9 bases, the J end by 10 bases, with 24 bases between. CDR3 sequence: CARAGGGGGNVYTF. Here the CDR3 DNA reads TGTGCCAGAGCGGGGGGAGGGGGGGGAAATGTCTACACCTTC.

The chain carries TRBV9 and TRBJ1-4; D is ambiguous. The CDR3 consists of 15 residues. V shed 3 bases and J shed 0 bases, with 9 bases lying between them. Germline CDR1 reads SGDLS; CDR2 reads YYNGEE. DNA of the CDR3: TGTGCCAGCAGCGCGACGGTCGCAACTAATGAAAAACTGTTTTTT. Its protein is CASSATVATNEKLFF.

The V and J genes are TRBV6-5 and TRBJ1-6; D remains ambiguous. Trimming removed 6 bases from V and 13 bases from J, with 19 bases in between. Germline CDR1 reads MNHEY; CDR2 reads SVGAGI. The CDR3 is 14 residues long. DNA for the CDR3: TGTGCCAGCAGGCCCACCTTCGGAGCCCAGCCCCTCCACTTT. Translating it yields CASRPTFGAQPLHF.

CDR3 DNA: TGCGCCAGCAGCCAAGACGGGACGGGAACTAACTATGGCTACACCTTC. Translated, it gives CASSQDGTGTNYGYTF. The rearrangement links TRBV4-1 to TRBJ1-2, with D tentatively TRBD1 (5 bases). The V gene lost 0 bases and the J gene lost 0 bases, with 11 bases spanning the gap. The germline V gene encodes CDR1 MGHRA and CDR2 YSYEKL. The CDR3 is made up of 16 amino acids.

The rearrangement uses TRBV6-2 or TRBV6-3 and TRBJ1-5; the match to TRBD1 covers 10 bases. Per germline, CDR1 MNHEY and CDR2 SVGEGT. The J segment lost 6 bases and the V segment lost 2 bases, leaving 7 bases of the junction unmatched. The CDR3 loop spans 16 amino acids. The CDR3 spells CASSYEGTGVIQPQHF. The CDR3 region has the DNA TGTGCCAGCAGTTACGAAGGGACAGGGGTGATTCAGCCCCAGCATTTT.

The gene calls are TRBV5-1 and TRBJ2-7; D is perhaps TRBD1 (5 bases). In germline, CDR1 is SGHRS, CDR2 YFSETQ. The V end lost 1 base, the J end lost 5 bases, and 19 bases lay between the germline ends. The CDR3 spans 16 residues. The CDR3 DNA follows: TGCGCCAGCAGCTTGTTTCTAGGTGACAGAAACGACGAGCAGTACTTC. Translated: CASSLFLGDRNDEQYF. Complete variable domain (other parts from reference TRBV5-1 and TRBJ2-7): KAGVTQTPRYLIKTRGQQVTLSCSPISGHRSVSWYQQTPGQGLQFLFEYFSETQRNKGNFPGRFSGRQFSNSRSEMNVSTLELGDSALYLCASSLFLGDRNDEQYFGPGTRLTVT.

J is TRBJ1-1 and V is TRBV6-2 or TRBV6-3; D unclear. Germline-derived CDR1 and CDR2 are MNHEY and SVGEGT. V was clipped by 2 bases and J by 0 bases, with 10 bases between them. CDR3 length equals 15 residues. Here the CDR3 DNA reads TGTGCCAGCAGTTACCCCCGCGCGCTGAACACTGAAGCTTTCTTT. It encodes CASSYPRALNTEAFF.

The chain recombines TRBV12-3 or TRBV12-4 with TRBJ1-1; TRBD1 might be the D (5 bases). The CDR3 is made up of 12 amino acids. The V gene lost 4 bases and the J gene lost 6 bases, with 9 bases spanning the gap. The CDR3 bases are TGTGCCAGCAGTTCCCAGGGTTCTGAAGCTTTCTTT. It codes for CASSSQGSEAFF.

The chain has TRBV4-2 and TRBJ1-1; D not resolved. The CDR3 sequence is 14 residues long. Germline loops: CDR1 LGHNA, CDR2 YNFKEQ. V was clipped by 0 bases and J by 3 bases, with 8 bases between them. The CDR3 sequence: CASSQDPGDTEAFF. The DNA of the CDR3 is TGTGCCAGCAGCCAAGATCCCGGGGACACTGAAGCTTTCTTT.

CDR3 loop: CASSPDIAKNIQYF. CDR3 sequence (DNA): TGTGCCAGCAGCCCGGACATAGCCAAAAACATTCAGTACTTC. This chain links TRBV5-5 with TRBJ2-4; D perhaps matches TRBD1 (5 bases). CDR1 is SGHKS, CDR2 YYEKEE, per germline (reference sequence). The CDR3 extends over 14 amino acids. Trimming removed 4 bases from V and 0 bases from J, with 8 bases in between.

The CDR3 is CASSYSSGTGGNEQYF. Here the CDR3 DNA reads TGTGCCAGCAGTTACTCATCGGGGACAGGGGGCAACGAGCAGTACTTC. This chain uses TRBV6-5 with TRBJ2-7, with 12 bases lining up with TRBD1. There are 16 residues in the CDR3. With 0 bases clipped from V and 5 bases from J, the junction kept 5 bases outside the gene matches. CDR1 and CDR2 (germline): MNHEY, SVGAGI.

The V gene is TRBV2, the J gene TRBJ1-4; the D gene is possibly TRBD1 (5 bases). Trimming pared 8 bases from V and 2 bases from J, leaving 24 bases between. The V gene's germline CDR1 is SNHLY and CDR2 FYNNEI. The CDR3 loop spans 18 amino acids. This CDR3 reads CASSWHKGGDVTNEKLFF. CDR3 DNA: TGTGCCAGCTCATGGCACAAGGGAGGGGACGTTACTAATGAAAAACTGTTTTTT.

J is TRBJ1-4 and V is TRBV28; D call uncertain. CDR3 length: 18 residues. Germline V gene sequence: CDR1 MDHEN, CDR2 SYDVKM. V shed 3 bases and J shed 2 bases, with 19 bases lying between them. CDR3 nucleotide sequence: TGTGCCAGCAGTTTCCTCCGGGCAGTGGCGTCGACTAATGAAAAACTGTTTTTT. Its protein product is CASSFLRAVASTNEKLFF.

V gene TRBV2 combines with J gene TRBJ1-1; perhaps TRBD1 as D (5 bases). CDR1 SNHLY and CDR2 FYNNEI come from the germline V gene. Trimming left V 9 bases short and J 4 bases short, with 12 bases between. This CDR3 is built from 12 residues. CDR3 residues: CARGAGGTEAFF. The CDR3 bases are TGTGCCAGAGGGGCCGGGGGCACTGAAGCTTTCTTT.

CDR3 region: CASSRQGNYGYTF. The CDR3 DNA sequence: TGTGCCAGCAGCAGACAGGGGAACTATGGCTACACCTTC. The gene calls are TRBV2 and TRBJ1-2; 8 nucleotides match TRBD1. Germline CDR1 SNHLY, CDR2 FYNNEI. The CDR3 sequence is 13 residues long. The V gene end was trimmed by 6 bases and the J gene end by 2 bases; junction bases not matched to a gene: 2.

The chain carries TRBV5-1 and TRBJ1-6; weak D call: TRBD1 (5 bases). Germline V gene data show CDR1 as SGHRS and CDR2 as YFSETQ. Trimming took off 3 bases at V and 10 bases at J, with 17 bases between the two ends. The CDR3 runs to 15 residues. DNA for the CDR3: TGCGCCAGCAGCTGGGACTCGGGGCTTAGATCACCCCTCCACTTT. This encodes CASSWDSGLRSPLHF.

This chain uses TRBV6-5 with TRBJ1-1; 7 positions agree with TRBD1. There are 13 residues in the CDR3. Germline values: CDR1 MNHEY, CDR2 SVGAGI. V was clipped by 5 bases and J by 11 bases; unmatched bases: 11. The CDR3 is CASSRNRGIGAFF. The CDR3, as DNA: TGTGCCAGCAGTCGAAACAGGGGTATTGGGGCTTTCTTT.

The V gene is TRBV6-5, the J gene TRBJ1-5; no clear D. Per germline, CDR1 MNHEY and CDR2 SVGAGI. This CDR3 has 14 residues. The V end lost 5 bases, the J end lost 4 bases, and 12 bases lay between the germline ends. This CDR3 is CASSNIGINQPQHF. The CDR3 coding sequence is TGTGCCAGCAGTAATATTGGGATTAATCAGCCCCAGCATTTT.

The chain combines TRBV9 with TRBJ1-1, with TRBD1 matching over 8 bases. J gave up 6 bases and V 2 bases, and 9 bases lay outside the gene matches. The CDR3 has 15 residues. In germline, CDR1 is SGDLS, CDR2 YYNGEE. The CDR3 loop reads CASSVSQGAEAEAFF. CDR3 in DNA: TGTGCCAGCAGCGTCTCCCAGGGGGCGGAGGCTGAAGCTTTCTTT.

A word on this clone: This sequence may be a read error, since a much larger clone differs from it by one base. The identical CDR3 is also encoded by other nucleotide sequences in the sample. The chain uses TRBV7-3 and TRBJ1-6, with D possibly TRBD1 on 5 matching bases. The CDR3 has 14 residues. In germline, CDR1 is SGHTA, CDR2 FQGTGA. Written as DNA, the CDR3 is TGTGCTAGCAGCTTAGCAGGGCGGAATTCACCCCTCCACTTT. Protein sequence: CASSLAGRNSPLHF. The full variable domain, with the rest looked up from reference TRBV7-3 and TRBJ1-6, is GAGVSQTPSNKVTEKGKYVELRCDPISGHTALYWYRQSLGQGPEFLIYFQGTGAADDSGLPNDRFFAVRPEGSVSTLKIQRTERGDSAVYLCASSLAGRNSPLHFGNGTRLTVT.

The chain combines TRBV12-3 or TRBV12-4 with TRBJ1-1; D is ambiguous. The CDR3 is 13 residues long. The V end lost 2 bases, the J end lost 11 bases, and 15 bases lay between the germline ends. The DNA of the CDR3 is TGTGCCAGCAGTTTAATCGGGAGGACGAGGGCTTTCTTT. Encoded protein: CASSLIGRTRAFF.

CDR3 residues: CATSRDDSTDTQYF. CDR3 nucleotides: TGTGCCACCAGCAGAGACGACAGCACAGATACGCAGTATTTT. This rearrangement joins TRBV15 to TRBJ2-3; D call uncertain. Trimming stripped 0 bases from V and 0 bases from J, with 4 bases between. Germline lookup yields CDR1 LNHNV and CDR2 YYDKDF (reference sequence). CDR3 length: 14 residues. Full variable domain (rest looked up from reference TRBV15 and TRBJ2-3): DAMVIQNPRYQVTQFGKPVTLSCSQTLNHNVMYWYQQKSSQAPKLLFHYYDKDFNNEADTPDNFQSRRPNTSFCFLDIRSPGLGDTAMYLCATSRDDSTDTQYFGPGTRLTVL.

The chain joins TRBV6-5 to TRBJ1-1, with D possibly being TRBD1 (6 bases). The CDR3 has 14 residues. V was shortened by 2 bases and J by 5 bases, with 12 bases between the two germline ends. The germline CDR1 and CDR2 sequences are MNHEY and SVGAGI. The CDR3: CASSYVKQGTEAFF. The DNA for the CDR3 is TGTGCCAGCAGTTACGTAAAACAGGGAACTGAAGCTTTCTTT.